These 7 T cell receptor beta chains originate from one sample sequenced in a study of siplizumab effects on memory and regulatory T cells. Sequencing used immunoSEQ multiplex PCR; TCRdb keeps in-frame clones, though not all of them. The table shows approximately 100,000 clones, with around 90% occurring only once. Sequencing was done on a sample of Tregs sorted from blood. The source of these receptors is a human donor in good health.

The genes are TRBV19 and TRBJ2-5; perhaps TRBD1 as D (5 bases). CDR3 length: 15 amino acids. The ends were cut back, 0 bases at V and 5 bases at J, with 13 bases in the middle. Per the germline V gene, CDR1 is LNHDA and CDR2 is SQIVND (reference sequence). DNA for the CDR3: TGTGCCAGTAGTATAGAAGGGGCGCAGGTGGAGACCCAGTACTTC. Protein: CASSIEGAQVETQYF. Looking up the rest from reference TRBV19 and TRBJ2-5 gives the full variable domain: DGGITQSPKYLFRKEGQNVTLSCEQNLNHDAMYWYRQDPGQGLRLIYYSQIVNDFQKGDIAEGYSVSREKKESFPLTVTSAQKNPTAFYLCASSIEGAQVETQYFGPGTRLLVL.

As DNA, the CDR3 is TGTGCCAGCAGCCCAGGGGGCTTAAGAACTAATGAAAAACTGTTTTTT. Translated, it gives CASSPGGLRTNEKLFF. The chain joins TRBV5-8 to TRBJ1-4, with 8 bases identical to TRBD1. Germline V gene lookup returns CDR1 SGHTS and CDR2 YDEGEE. J lost 1 base, V lost 4 bases, and 6 bases had no gene match. The CDR3 is 16 amino acids. The variable domain in full, with the rest retrieved from reference TRBV5-8 and TRBJ1-4, is EAGVTQSPTHLIKTRGQQATLRCSPISGHTSVYWYQQALGLGLQFLLWYDEGEERNRGNFPPRFSGRQFPNYSSELNVNALELEDSALYLCASSPGGLRTNEKLFFGSGTQLSVL.

The chain has TRBV5-4 and TRBJ2-7; 10 bases are a match to TRBD2. This CDR3 is built from 15 residues. With V trimmed by 0 bases and J by 6 bases, 6 bases remained unmatched. Germline CDR1 is SGHNT and CDR2 is YYREEE (reference sequence). The CDR3 DNA is TGTGCCAGCAGCTTGGCCGGAGCGGGAGGGCTCGAGCAGTACTTC. Translation: CASSLAGAGGLEQYF. Looking up the rest from reference TRBV5-4 and TRBJ2-7 gives the full variable domain: ETGVTQSPTHLIKTRGQQVTLRCSSQSGHNTVSWYQQALGQGPQFIFQYYREEENGRGNFPPRFSGLQFPNYSSELNVNALELDDSALYLCASSLAGAGGLEQYFGPGTRLTVT.

The V and J genes are TRBV28 and TRBJ2-3; possible D gene TRBD2, 5 bases. Germline V gives CDR1 MDHEN, CDR2 SYDVKM. Trimming stripped 2 bases from V and 5 bases from J, with 17 bases between. There are 16 residues in the CDR3. The CDR3, as DNA: TGTGCCAGCAGTTTAGCAGGCTCTACTAGTGGAGATACGCAGTATTTT. This sequence encodes CASSLAGSTSGDTQYF.

The chain couples TRBV18 to TRBJ1-6, with TRBD1 matching over 9 bases. Per germline, CDR1 KGHSH and CDR2 LQKENI. V lost 2 bases and J lost 8; bases outside the gene matches: 4. CDR3 length: 15 residues. CDR3 bases: TGTGCCAGCTCACCATTGGACAGGGGTTATTCACCCCTCCACTTT. As protein: CASSPLDRGYSPLHF. Using reference TRBV18 and TRBJ1-6 for the parts outside the CDR3, the full variable domain is NAGVMQNPRHLVRRRGQEARLRCSPMKGHSHVYWYRQLPEEGLKFMVYLQKENIIDESGMPKERFSAEFPKEGPSILRIQQVVRGDSAAYFCASSPLDRGYSPLHFGNGTRLTVT.

The chain joins TRBV5-1 to TRBJ2-7; TRBD1 matches 7 bases. CDR3 length: 16 residues. Germline V lookup: CDR1 SGHRS, CDR2 YFSETQ. V lost 5 bases to trimming and J lost 2 bases; unmatched junction nucleotides: 13. The CDR3 protein is CASRTVTGQKTYEQYF. CDR3 in DNA: TGCGCCAGCAGGACTGTAACGGGACAGAAGACCTACGAGCAGTACTTC.

The chain recombines TRBV6-1 with TRBJ2-5; D remains ambiguous. The length of the CDR3 is 12 residues. Trimming shortened V by 6 bases and J by 2 bases, and 7 bases separated the two germline ends. Germline values: CDR1 MNHNS, CDR2 SASEGT. In DNA form, the CDR3 reads TGTGCCAGCAGAGGTGCTCAAGAGACCCAGTACTTC. This codes for CASRGAQETQYF.